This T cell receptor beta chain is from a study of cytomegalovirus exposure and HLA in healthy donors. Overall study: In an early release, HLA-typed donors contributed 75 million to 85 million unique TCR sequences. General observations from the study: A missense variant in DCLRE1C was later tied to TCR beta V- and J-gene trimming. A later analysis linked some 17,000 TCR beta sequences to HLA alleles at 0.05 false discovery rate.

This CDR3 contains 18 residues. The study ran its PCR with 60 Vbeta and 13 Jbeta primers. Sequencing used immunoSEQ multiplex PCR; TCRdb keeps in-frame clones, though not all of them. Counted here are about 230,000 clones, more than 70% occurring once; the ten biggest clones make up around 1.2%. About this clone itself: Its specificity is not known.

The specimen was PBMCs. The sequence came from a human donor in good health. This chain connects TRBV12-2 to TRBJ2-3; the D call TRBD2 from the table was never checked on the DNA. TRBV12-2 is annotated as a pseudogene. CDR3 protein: CASRLGRASVLNTDTQYF. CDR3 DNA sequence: TGTGCAAGTCGCTTAGGTCGGGCTAGCGTATTAAACACAGATACGCAGTATTTT.